Below are 9 T cell receptor beta chains sequenced from a single sample in a study of identical twins. Using its own MiXCR run on the 5' RACE reads, TCRdb lists one record per CDR3 protein. The repertoire holds a few hundred thousand distinct CDR3 sequences, with roughly 18% as singletons. Sequenced material: naive T cells sorted from blood. The receptors derive from a man aged 45-65 years in good health.

This clonotype has a count of ten or more. The chain has TRBV29-1 and TRBJ2-1; TRBD2 matches 9 bases. V lost 2 bases and J lost 4; bases outside the gene matches: 12. The CDR3 has 17 amino acids. The germline CDR1 and CDR2 sequences are SQVTM and ANQGSEA. DNA of the CDR3: TGCAGCGTTGAACGCGGGTTAGCGGGAGCTGAATACAATGAGCAGTTCTTC. It encodes CSVERGLAGAEYNEQFF.

Only a few counts were recorded for this clonotype. The V and J genes are TRBV10-3 and TRBJ2-5; D remains unclear. The CDR3 contains 13 residues. From germline, CDR1 is ENHRY and CDR2 SYGVKD. V shed 0 bases and J shed 1 base, with 3 bases lying between them. The CDR3 DNA follows: TGTGCCATCAGTGAGTCCCCCCAAGAGACCCAGTACTTC. Encoded protein: CAISESPQETQYF.

This clonotype was picked up many times. The chain couples TRBV6-5 to TRBJ2-7; D may correspond to TRBD1 or TRBD2 (8 bases each). Germline-derived CDR1 and CDR2 are MNHEY and SVGAGI. The CDR3 totals 11 residues. The V end lost 8 bases, the J end lost 9 bases, and 14 bases lay between the germline ends. The chain's CDR3 is CASREGTGQYF. The CDR3 region has the DNA TGTGCCAGCCGGGAGGGGACAGGGCAGTACTTC.

About this clonotype: This may stem from a read error, because a much larger clone lies one nucleotide away. The chain recombines TRBV13 with TRBJ2-5; TRBD2 might be the D (6 bases). The germline V gene has CDR1 PRHDT and CDR2 FYEKMQ (reference sequence). The CDR3 loop spans 14 amino acids. CDR3 bases: TGTGCCAGCAGCTTAAGAGGGCGGGGAGAGCCCCAGTACTTC. As protein: CASSLRGRGEPQYF.

J is TRBJ2-2 and V is TRBV30; 7 nucleotides agree with TRBD2. Trimming took 0 bases from V and 4 from J; bases not matched to a gene: 14. The length of the CDR3 is 18 residues. Germline assignment: CDR1 GTSNPN and CDR2 SVGIG (reference sequence). The CDR3 bases are TGTGCCTGGAGTGTCAGAGGCTGGCCTAGCGGAATCACCGGGGAGCTGTTTTTT. Its translation: CAWSVRGWPSGITGELFF.

V gene TRBV6-2 or TRBV6-3 combines with J gene TRBJ2-6; D tentatively fits TRBD1 or TRBD2 (5 bases each). With 2 bases removed from V and 4 bases from J, the gap between germline ends came to 15 bases. CDR3 size: 17 residues. Germline loops: CDR1 MNHEY, CDR2 SVGEGT. CDR3 sequence (DNA): TGTGCCAGCAGTTACGGTGGGGGAGTTGGAGGGGCCAACGTCCTGACTTTC. It specifies CASSYGGGVGGANVLTF.

This clonotype was detected ten times or more. The V gene is TRBV29-1, the J gene TRBJ1-5; D remains ambiguous. The length of the CDR3 is 12 residues. Germline V gives CDR1 SQVTM, CDR2 ANQGSEA. Between the trimmed V and J ends, which lost 4 bases and 2 bases, there was a span of 6 bases. The CDR3 reads CSVGTGNQPQHF. DNA for the CDR3: TGCAGCGTTGGGACGGGCAATCAGCCCCAGCATTTT.

A few counts support this clonotype. The rearrangement links TRBV7-6 to TRBJ2-2, with unresolved D. V lost 3 bases to trimming and J lost 0 bases, with 8 bases between them. The CDR3 loop spans 15 amino acids. CDR1 SGHVS and CDR2 FNYEAQ come from the germline V gene. CDR3 nucleotide sequence: TGTGCCAGCAGCTTCGGAAGCCCGAACACCGGGGAGCTGTTTTTT. It yields the protein CASSFGSPNTGELFF.

J is TRBJ1-2 and V is TRBV7-2, with 7 bases identical to TRBD1. Germline-derived CDR1 and CDR2 are SGHTA and FQGNSA. J was trimmed by 8 bases and V by 8 bases; bases with no gene match: 5. The CDR3 totals 11 residues. The CDR3 loop is CASGTAGGYTF. As DNA, the CDR3 is TGTGCCAGCGGGACAGCCGGAGGCTACACCTTC.